The 10 T cell receptor beta chains given below trace back to one sample, sequenced in a study of blood T cell repertoires in COVID-19. TCRdb keeps only in-frame clones here, not all; method: immunoSEQ multiplex PCR. The sample lists over 350,000 clones, roughly 89% occurring once. Specimen: peripheral blood. The receptor source for this set is a woman in her 30s with acute or convalescent COVID-19.

The genes are TRBV18 and TRBJ2-7, with 7 bases fitting TRBD1. The CDR3 extends over 15 amino acids. V lost 3 bases and J lost 0; bases outside the gene matches: 5. Germline assignment: CDR1 KGHSH and CDR2 LQKENI. The CDR3 DNA follows: TGTGCCAGCTCACCCCAAACAGGGGTCTCCTACGAGCAGTACTTC. Translation gives CASSPQTGVSYEQYF.

This clone has a handful of counts. Other nucleotide sequences from this sample produce the same CDR3. This sequence joins TRBV19 and TRBJ2-2; D remains ambiguous. There are 16 residues in the CDR3. The V gene lost 1 base and the J gene lost 0 bases, with 9 bases spanning the gap. The V gene's germline CDR1 is LNHDA and CDR2 SQIVND (reference sequence). The CDR3 bases are TGTGCCAGTAGTATAGTAGGCAGCGCGAACACCGGGGAGCTGTTTTTT. Translating it yields CASSIVGSANTGELFF.

The J gene is TRBJ2-7, the V gene TRBV5-5, with D possibly being TRBD1 (6 bases). Trimming removed 1 base at V and 3 bases at J, with 20 bases between. The germline CDR1 and CDR2 sequences are SGHKS and YYEKEE (reference sequence). The CDR3 has 17 amino acids. This CDR3 is CASSLQPLSGVGYEQYF. CDR3 DNA: TGTGCCAGCAGCTTGCAGCCCCTCTCAGGGGTAGGCTACGAGCAGTACTTC.

This clone occurred a few times. The chain recombines TRBV19 with TRBJ1-5; 7 bases are shared with TRBD1. Germline assignment: CDR1 LNHDA and CDR2 SQIVND (reference sequence). CDR3 length: 15 residues. V lost 3 bases and J lost 5; bases outside the gene matches: 7. The DNA of the CDR3 is TGTGCCAGTAGTATCGGCAGGGGGGATGATCAGCCCCAGCATTTT. Amino acids: CASSIGRGDDQPQHF.

J is TRBJ2-1 and V is TRBV6-5; TRBD1 matches 8 bases. This CDR3 contains 15 residues. CDR1 and CDR2 (germline): MNHEY, SVGAGI. The V gene end was trimmed by 6 bases and the J gene end by 0 bases; junction bases not matched to a gene: 4. The CDR3 is CASRLRGLSYNEQFF. DNA of the CDR3: TGTGCCAGCAGGCTCAGGGGGCTCTCCTACAATGAGCAGTTCTTC.

The genes are TRBV9 and TRBJ2-7, with unresolved D. The CDR3 totals 14 residues. Germline CDR1 and CDR2: SGDLS and YYNGEE. The germline V and J ends were trimmed by 2 bases and 0 bases, with 9 bases remaining between them. CDR3 region: CASSVKMSSYEQYF. The DNA for the CDR3 is TGTGCCAGCAGCGTGAAGATGAGCTCCTACGAGCAGTACTTC.

The gene calls are TRBV5-6 and TRBJ2-3; D call uncertain. The CDR3 has 12 amino acids. Trimming cost V 4 bases and J 6 bases, with 9 bases left between them. The V gene's germline CDR1 is SGHDT and CDR2 YYEEEE. The CDR3 nucleotides read TGTGCCAGCAGCGGCGGTGGGGATACGCAGTATTTT. Amino acid sequence: CASSGGGDTQYF.

For the CDR3, the DNA is TGTGCCAGTAGTAACCAAGGGGGCAATCAGCCCCAGCATTTT. Protein: CASSNQGGNQPQHF. V and J are TRBV19 and TRBJ1-5; the D gene is possibly TRBD1 (5 bases). The CDR3 totals 14 residues. Trimming removed 4 bases at V and 2 bases at J, with 9 bases between. Germline lookup yields CDR1 LNHDA and CDR2 SQIVND (reference sequence).

The V gene is TRBV3-1 (or the pseudogene TRBV3-2), the J gene TRBJ2-3; TRBD1 aligns across 10 bases. CDR1 is LGHDT, CDR2 YNNKEL, per germline (reference sequence). The CDR3 spans 14 residues. The V gene end was trimmed by 3 bases and the J gene end by 5 bases; junction bases not matched to a gene: 2. The CDR3 DNA sequence: TGTGCCAGCAGCCAGGGACAGGGGAAAGATACGCAGTATTTT. Its protein is CASSQGQGKDTQYF.

V is TRBV7-9 and J is TRBJ1-3; D uncertain. CDR1 SEHNR and CDR2 FQNEAQ come from the germline V gene (reference sequence). With 6 bases removed from V and 1 base from J, the gap between germline ends came to 10 bases. This CDR3 comprises 14 residues. The CDR3 nucleotides are TGTGCCAGCAGTTCTCGGGGTTCTGGAAACACCATATATTTT. Translation: CASSSRGSGNTIYF.